This T cell receptor (beta chain) is from a study of T cell responses to AZD1222 COVID-19 vaccine. The ends lost 0 bases at V and 5 bases at J; junction bases unmatched: 5. Germline V gene sequence: CDR1 SGDLS, CDR2 YYNGEE. This CDR3 is 16 amino acids long. Study-wide findings and caveats: When two AZD1222 doses had been given, Spike-specific TCR breadth and depth rose. Close to half of all spike-specific TCRs reportedly target regions of the variants that are unmutated. The CD4 TCRs associated with vaccination extended across spike and predominated at 160-218 and 743-854. Among the donors, most were white British and more were female, and clonal diversity was possibly underestimated.

TCRdb keeps only in-frame clones here, not all; method: immunoSEQ multiplex PCR. Of more than 95,000 clones detected, 87% appear once; the ten largest clones hold roughly 7.4%. As concerns this clone: Its antigen is unidentified.

This clonotype was sampled from an adult in good health. The sample in question was peripheral blood, obtained on day 0 of AZD1222 vaccination. This chain links TRBV9 with TRBJ2-7, with 13 bases aligning to TRBD2. The CDR3: CASSVGTSGRGNEQYF. The CDR3 DNA is TGTGCCAGCAGCGTAGGGACTAGCGGGAGAGGGAACGAGCAGTACTTC.